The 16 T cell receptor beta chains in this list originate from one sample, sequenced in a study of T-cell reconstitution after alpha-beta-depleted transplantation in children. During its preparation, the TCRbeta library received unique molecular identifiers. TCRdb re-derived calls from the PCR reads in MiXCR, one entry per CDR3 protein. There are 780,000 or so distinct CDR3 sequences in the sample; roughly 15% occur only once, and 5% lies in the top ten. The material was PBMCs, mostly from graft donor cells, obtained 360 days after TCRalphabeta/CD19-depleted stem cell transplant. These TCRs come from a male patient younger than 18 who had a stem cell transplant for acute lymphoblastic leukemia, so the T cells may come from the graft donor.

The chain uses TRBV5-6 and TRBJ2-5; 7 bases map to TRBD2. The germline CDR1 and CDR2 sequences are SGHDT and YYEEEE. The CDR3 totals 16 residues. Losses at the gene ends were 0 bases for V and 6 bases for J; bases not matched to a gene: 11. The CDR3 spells CASSLVPGGRVKTQYF. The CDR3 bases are TGTGCCAGCAGCTTGGTCCCGGGAGGCAGGGTAAAGACCCAGTACTTC.

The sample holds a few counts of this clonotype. The DNA of the CDR3 is TGTGCCAGCAGTGATCGCAGTGATCGAGAGGGCTACACCTTC. It is translated as CASSDRSDREGYTF. The chain couples TRBV6-1 to TRBJ1-2; D is ambiguous. CDR3 length: 14 residues. The V gene's germline CDR1 is MNHNS and CDR2 SASEGT. Trimming stripped 3 bases from V and 8 bases from J, with 16 bases between.

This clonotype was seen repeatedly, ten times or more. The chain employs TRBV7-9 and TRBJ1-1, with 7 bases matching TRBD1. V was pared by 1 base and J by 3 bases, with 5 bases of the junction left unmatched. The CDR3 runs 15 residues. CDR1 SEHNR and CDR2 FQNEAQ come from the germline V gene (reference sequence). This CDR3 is CASSLGTGGDTEAFF. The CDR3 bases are TGTGCCAGCAGCTTAGGGACAGGTGGGGACACTGAAGCTTTCTTT.

The CDR3 bases are TGTGCCAGCAGTTTTAGCGGGGCACACAATGAGCAGTTCTTC. Residues: CASSFSGAHNEQFF. The V call is TRBV6-5, the J call TRBJ2-1; 8 bases fit TRBD2. Germline CDR1 is MNHEY and CDR2 is SVGAGI. The CDR3 runs to 14 residues. With 4 bases clipped from V and 5 bases from J, the junction kept 4 bases outside the gene matches.

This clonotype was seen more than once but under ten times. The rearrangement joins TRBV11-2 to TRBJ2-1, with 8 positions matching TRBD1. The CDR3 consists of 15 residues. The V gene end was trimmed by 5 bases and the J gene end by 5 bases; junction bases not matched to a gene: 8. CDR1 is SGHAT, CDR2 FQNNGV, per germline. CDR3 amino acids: CASSLGQGRNNEQFF. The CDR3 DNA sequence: TGTGCCAGCAGCCTCGGACAGGGACGAAACAATGAGCAGTTCTTC.

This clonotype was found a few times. The CDR3, as DNA: TGTGCCAGCAGCCCGAACCAACGCAACCAGCAGTTCTTC. Translated, it gives CASSPNQRNQQFF. The J gene is TRBJ2-1, the V gene TRBV14; D gene ambiguous. Germline CDR1 and CDR2: SGHDN and FVKESK. V lost 4 bases, J lost 11 bases, and 15 bases lay in between. This CDR3 comprises 13 residues.

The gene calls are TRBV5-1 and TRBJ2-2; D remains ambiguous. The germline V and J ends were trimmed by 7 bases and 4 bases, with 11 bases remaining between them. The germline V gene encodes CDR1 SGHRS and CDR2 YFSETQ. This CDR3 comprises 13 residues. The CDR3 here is CASRTGPTGELFF. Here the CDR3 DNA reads TGCGCCAGCCGAACTGGTCCCACCGGGGAGCTGTTTTTT.

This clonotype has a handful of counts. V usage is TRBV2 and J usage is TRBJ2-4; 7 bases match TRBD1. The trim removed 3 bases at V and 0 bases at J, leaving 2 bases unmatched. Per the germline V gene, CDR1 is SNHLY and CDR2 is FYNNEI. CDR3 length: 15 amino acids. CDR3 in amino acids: CASSEGQLAKNIQYF. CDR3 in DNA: TGTGCCAGCAGTGAGGGACAGTTAGCCAAAAACATTCAGTACTTC. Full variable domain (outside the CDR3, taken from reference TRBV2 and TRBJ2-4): EPEVTQTPSHQVTQMGQEVILRCVPISNHLYFYWYRQILGQKVEFLVSFYNNEISEKSEIFDDQFSVERPDGSNFTLKIRSTKLEDSAMYFCASSEGQLAKNIQYFGAGTRLSVL.

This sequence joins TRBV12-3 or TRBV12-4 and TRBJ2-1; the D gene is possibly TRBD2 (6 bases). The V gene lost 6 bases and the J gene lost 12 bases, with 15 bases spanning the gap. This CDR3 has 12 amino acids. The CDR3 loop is CASSQLLARQFF. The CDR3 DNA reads TGTGCCAGCAGCCAACTACTAGCTCGGCAGTTCTTC.

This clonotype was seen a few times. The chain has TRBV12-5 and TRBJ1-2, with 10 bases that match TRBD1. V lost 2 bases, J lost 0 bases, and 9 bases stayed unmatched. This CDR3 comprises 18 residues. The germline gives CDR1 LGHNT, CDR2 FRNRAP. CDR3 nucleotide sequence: TGTGCTAGTGGTTTGCCTGGGACAGGGGATTACTCTAACTATGGCTACACCTTC. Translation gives CASGLPGTGDYSNYGYTF. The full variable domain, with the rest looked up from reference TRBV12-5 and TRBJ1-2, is DARVTQTPRHKVTEMGQEVTMRCQPILGHNTVFWYRQTMMQGLELLAYFRNRAPLDDSGMPKDRFSAEMPDATLATLKIQPSEPRDSAVYFCASGLPGTGDYSNYGYTFGSGTRLTVV.

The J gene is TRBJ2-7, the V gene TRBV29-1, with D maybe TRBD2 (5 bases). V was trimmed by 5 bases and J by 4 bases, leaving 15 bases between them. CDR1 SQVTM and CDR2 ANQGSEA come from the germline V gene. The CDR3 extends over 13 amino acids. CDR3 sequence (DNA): TGCAGCGTTATAGAGGGAAGTATGTACGAGCAGTACTTC. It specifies CSVIEGSMYEQYF.

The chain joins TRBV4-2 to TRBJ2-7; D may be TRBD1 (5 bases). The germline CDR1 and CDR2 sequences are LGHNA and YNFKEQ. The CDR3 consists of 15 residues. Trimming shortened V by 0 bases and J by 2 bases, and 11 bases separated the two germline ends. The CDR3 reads CASSQDQEGAYEQYF. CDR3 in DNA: TGTGCCAGCAGCCAAGATCAGGAAGGGGCCTACGAGCAGTACTTC.

The chain's CDR3 is CASSLVGTGPNYGYTF. DNA for the CDR3: TGCGCCAGCAGCTTGGTAGGGACAGGGCCCAACTATGGCTACACCTTC. This chain connects TRBV5-1 to TRBJ1-2; 9 bases line up with TRBD1. Trimming took 0 bases from V and 2 from J; bases not matched to a gene: 5. The germline V gene encodes CDR1 SGHRS and CDR2 YFSETQ. CDR3 size: 16 residues.

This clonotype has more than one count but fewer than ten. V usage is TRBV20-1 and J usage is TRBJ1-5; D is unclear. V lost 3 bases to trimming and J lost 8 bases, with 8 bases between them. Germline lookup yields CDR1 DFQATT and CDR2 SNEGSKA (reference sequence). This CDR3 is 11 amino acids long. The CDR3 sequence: CSARFGEPQHF. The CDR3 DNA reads TGCAGTGCTAGGTTCGGGGAGCCCCAGCATTTT.

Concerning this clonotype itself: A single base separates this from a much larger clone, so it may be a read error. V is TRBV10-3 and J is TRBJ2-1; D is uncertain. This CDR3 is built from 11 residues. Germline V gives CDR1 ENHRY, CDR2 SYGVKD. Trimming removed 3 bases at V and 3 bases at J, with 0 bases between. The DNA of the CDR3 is TGTGCCATCAGTGACTACAATGAGCAGTTCTTC. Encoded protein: CAISDYNEQFF.

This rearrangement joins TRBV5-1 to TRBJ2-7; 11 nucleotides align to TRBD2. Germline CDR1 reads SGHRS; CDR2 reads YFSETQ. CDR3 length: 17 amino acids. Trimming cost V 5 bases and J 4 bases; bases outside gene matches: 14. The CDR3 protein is CASRRLGVAGGRYEQYF. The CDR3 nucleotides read TGCGCCAGCAGACGACTCGGGGTAGCGGGAGGGCGGTACGAGCAGTACTTC.